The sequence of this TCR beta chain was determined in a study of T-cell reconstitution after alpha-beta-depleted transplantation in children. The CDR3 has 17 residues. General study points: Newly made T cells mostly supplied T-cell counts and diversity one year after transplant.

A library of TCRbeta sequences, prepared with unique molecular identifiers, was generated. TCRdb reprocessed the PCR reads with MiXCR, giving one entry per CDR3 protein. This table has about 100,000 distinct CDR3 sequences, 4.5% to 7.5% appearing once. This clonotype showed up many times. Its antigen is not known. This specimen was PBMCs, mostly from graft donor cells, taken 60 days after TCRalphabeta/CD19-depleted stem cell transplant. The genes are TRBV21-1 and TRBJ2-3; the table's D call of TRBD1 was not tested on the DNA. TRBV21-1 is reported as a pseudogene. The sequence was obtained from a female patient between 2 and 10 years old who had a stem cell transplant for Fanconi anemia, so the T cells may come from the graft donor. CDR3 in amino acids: CASSKAIRDRGTDTQYF. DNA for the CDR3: TGTGCCAGCAGCAAAGCGATCCGGGACAGGGGCACAGATACGCAGTATTTT.